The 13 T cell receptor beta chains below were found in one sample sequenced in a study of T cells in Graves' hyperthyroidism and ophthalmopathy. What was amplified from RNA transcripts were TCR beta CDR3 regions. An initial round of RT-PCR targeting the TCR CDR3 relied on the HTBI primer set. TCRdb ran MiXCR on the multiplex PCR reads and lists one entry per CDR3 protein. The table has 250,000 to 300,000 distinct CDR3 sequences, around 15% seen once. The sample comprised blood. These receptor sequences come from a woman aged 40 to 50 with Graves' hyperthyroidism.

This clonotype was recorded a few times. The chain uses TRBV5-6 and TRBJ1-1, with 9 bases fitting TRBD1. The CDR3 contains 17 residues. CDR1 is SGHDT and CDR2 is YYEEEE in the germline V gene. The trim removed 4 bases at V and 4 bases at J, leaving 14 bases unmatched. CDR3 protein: CASSQDPAGTGSTEAFF. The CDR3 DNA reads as TGTGCCAGCAGCCAAGACCCGGCCGGGACAGGGAGCACTGAAGCTTTCTTT.

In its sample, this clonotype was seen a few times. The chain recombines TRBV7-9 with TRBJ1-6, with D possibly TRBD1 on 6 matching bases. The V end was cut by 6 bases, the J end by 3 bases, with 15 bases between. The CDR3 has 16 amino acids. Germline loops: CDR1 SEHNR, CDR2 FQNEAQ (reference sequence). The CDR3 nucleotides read TGTGCCAGCAGGGTGGACAGTTTTCTCTATAATTCACCCCTCCACTTT. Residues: CASRVDSFLYNSPLHF.

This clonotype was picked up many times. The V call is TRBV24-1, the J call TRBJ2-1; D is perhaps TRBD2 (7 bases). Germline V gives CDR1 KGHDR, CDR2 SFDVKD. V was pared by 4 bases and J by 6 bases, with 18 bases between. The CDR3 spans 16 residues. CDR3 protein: CATSEPGRGGRNEQFF. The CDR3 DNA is TGTGCCACCAGTGAACCGGGGAGGGGGGGACGCAATGAGCAGTTCTTC.

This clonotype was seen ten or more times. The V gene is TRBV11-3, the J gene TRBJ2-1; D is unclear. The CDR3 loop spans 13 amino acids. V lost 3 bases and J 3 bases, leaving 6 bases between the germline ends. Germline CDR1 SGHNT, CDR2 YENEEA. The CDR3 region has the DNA TGTGCCAGCAGCTTGGGCCGCTACAATGAGCAGTTCTTC. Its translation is CASSLGRYNEQFF.

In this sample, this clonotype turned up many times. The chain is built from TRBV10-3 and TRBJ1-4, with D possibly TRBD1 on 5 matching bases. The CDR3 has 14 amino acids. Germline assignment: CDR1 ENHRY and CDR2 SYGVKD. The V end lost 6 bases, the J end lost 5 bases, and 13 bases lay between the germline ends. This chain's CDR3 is CAIRGDRTNEKLFF. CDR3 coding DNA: TGTGCCATCAGGGGCGACAGAACAAATGAAAAACTGTTTTTT.

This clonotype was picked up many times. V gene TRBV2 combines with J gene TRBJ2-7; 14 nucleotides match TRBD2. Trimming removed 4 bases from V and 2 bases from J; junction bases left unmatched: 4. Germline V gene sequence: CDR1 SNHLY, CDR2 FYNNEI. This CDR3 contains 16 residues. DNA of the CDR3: TGTGCCAGCAGTGGGACTAGCGGGAGGAAAGCCTACGAGCAGTACTTC. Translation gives CASSGTSGRKAYEQYF. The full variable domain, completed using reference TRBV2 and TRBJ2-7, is EPEVTQTPSHQVTQMGQEVILRCVPISNHLYFYWYRQILGQKVEFLVSFYNNEISEKSEIFDDQFSVERPDGSNFTLKIRSTKLEDSAMYFCASSGTSGRKAYEQYFGPGTRLTVT.

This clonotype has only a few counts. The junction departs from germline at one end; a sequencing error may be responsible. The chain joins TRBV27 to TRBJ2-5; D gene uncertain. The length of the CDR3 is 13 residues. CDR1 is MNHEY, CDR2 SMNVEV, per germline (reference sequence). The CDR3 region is CAGSTNPQETQYF. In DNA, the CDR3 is TGTGCCGGCAGTACAAACCCTCAAGAGACCCAGTACTTC.

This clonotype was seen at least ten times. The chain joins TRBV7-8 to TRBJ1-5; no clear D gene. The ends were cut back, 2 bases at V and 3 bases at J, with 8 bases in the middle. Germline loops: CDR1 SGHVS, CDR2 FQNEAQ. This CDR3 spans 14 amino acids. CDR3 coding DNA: TGTGCCAGCAGCTTAAATCAGCTCAATCAGCCCCAGCATTTT. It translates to CASSLNQLNQPQHF.

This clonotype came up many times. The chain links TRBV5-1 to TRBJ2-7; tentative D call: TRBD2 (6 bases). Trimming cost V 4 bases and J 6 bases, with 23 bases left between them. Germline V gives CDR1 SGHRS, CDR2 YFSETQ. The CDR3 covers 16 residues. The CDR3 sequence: CASSPYGSVTEGEQYF. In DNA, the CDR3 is TGCGCCAGCAGCCCATATGGTAGCGTCACGGAGGGCGAGCAGTACTTC.

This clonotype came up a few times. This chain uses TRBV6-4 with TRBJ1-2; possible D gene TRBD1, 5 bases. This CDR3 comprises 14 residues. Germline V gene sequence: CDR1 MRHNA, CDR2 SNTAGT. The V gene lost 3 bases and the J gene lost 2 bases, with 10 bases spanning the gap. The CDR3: CASSESTENYGYTF. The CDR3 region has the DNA TGTGCCAGCAGTGAGTCGACAGAGAACTATGGCTACACCTTC.

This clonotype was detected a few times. CDR3 amino acids: CASSLEGAVYNEQFF. The CDR3 nucleotides read TGCGCCAGCAGCTTGGAAGGGGCGGTCTACAATGAGCAGTTCTTC. The chain recombines TRBV5-1 with TRBJ2-1; maybe TRBD1 (5 bases). CDR1 is SGHRS, CDR2 YFSETQ, per germline. The CDR3 consists of 15 residues. The V end lost 0 bases, the J end lost 3 bases, and 10 bases lay between the germline ends.

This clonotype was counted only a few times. The CDR3 here is CASSIVQGAAGANVLTF. DNA for the CDR3: TGTGCCAGTAGTATAGTACAGGGGGCCGCTGGGGCCAACGTCCTGACTTTC. The chain couples TRBV19 to TRBJ2-6; TRBD1 aligns across 9 bases. The CDR3 is made up of 17 amino acids. Germline assignment: CDR1 LNHDA and CDR2 SQIVND (reference sequence). With 1 base clipped from V and 2 bases from J, the junction kept 3 bases outside the gene matches.

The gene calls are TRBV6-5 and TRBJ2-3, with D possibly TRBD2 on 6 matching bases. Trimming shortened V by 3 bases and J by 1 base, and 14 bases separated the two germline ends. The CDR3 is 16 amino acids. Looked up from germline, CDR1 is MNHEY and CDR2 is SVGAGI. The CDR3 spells CASSYRGGGGTDTQYF. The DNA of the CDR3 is TGTGCCAGCAGTTATCGGGGAGGAGGGGGCACAGATACGCAGTATTTT.